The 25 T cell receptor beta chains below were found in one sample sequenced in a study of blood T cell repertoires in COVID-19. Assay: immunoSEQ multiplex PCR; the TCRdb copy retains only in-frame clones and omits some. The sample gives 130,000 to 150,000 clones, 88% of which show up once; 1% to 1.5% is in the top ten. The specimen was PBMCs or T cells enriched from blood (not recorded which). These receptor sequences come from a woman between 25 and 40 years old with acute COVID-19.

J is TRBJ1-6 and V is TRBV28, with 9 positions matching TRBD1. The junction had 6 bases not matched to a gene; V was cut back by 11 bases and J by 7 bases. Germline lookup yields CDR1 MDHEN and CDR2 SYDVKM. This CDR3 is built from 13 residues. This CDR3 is CASRDRENSPLHF. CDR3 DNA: TGTGCCTCCCGGGACAGGGAGAATTCACCCCTCCACTTT.

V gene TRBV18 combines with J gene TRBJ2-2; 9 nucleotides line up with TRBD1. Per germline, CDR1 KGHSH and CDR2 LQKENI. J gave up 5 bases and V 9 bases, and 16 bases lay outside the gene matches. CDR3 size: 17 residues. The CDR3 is CASQHPGQGGSTGELFF. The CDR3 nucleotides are TGTGCCAGTCAGCATCCGGGACAGGGTGGCAGTACCGGGGAGCTGTTTTTT.

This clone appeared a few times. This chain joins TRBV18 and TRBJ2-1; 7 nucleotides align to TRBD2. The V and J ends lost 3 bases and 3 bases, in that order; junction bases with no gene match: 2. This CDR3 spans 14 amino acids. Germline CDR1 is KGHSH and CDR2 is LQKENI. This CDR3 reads CASSPLADYNEQFF. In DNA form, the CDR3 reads TGTGCCAGCTCACCGCTAGCGGACTACAATGAGCAGTTCTTC.

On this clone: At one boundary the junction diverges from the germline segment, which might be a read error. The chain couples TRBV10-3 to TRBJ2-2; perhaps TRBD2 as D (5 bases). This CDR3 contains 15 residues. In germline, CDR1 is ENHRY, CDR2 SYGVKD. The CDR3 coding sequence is TGTGTCATCAGTGAGTCGAACGGAGGCCCCGGGGAGCTGTTTTTT. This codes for CVISESNGGPGELFF.

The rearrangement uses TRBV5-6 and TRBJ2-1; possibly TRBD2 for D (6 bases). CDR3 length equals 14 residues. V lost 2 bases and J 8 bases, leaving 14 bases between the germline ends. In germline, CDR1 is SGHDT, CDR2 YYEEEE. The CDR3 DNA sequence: TGTGCCAGCAGCTTCGGAGGTCCGGGGGATGAGCAGTTCTTC. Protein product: CASSFGGPGDEQFF.

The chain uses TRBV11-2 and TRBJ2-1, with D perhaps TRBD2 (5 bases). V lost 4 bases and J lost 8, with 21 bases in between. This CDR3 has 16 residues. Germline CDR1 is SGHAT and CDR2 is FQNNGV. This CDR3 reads CASSWPGGFQFDEQFF. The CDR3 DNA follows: TGTGCCAGCAGCTGGCCGGGCGGGTTTCAGTTTGATGAGCAGTTCTTC.

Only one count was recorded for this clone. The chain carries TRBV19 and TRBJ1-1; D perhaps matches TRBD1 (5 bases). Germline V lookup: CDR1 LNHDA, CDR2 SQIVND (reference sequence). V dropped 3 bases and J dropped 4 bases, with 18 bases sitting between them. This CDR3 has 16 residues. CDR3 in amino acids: CASSIGDSGALTEAFF. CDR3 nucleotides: TGTGCCAGTAGTATCGGGGACTCGGGTGCCCTCACTGAAGCTTTCTTT.

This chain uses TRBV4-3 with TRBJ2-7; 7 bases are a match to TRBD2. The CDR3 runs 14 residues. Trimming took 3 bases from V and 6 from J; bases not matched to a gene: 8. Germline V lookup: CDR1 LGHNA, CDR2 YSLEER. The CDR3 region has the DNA TGCGCCAGCAGCCAGGCCGGACTAGGCGGCGAGCAGTACTTC. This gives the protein CASSQAGLGGEQYF.

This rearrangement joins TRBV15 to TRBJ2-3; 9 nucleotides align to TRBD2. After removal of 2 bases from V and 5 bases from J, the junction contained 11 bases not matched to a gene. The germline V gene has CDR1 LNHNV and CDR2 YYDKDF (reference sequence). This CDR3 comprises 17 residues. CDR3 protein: CATSRMTGTSMIDTQYF. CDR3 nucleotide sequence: TGTGCCACCAGCAGAATGACCGGGACTAGCATGATAGATACGCAGTATTTT.

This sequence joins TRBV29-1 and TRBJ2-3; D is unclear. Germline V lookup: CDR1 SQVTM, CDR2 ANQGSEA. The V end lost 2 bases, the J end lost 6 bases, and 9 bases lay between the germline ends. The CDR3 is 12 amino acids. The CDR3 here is CSVELLADTQYF. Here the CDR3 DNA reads TGCAGCGTTGAATTATTGGCCGATACGCAGTATTTT.

CDR3 loop: CATSRTSGTQQYF. The CDR3 bases are TGTGCCACCAGCAGGACTAGCGGGACCCAGCAGTACTTC. The V gene is TRBV15, the J gene TRBJ2-7; 11 positions match TRBD2. The CDR3 loop spans 13 amino acids. Germline CDR1 reads LNHNV; CDR2 reads YYDKDF (reference sequence). V shed 3 bases and J 8 bases; nucleotides not matched to a gene: 3.

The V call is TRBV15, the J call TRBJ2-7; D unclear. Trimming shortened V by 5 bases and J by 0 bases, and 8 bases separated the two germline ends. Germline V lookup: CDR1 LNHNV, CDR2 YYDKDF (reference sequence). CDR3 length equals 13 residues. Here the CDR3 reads CATSYQDSYEQYF. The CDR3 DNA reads TGTGCCACCAGCTACCAGGACTCCTACGAGCAGTACTTC.

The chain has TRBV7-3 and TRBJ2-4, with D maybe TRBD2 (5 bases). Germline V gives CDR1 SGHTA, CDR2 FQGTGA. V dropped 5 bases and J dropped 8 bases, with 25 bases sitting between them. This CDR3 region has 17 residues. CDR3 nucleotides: TGTGCCAGCAGCCCCCAAGTACCGGGAAACCCTCAGGACATTCAGTACTTC. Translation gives CASSPQVPGNPQDIQYF. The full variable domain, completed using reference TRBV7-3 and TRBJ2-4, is GAGVSQTPSNKVTEKGKYVELRCDPISGHTALYWYRQSLGQGPEFLIYFQGTGAADDSGLPNDRFFAVRPEGSVSTLKIQRTERGDSAVYLCASSPQVPGNPQDIQYFGAGTRLSVL.

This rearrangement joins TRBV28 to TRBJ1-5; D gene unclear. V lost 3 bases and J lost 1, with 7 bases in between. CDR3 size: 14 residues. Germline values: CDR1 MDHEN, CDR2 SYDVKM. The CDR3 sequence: CASSFGQSNQPQHF. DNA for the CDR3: TGTGCCAGCAGTTTTGGTCAGAGCAATCAGCCCCAGCATTTT.

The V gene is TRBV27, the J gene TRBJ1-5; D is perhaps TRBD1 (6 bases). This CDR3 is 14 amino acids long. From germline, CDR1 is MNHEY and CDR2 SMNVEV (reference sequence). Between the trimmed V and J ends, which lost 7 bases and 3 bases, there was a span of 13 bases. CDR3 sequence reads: CASNAAGANQPQHF. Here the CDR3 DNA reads TGTGCCAGCAACGCCGCAGGGGCCAATCAGCCCCAGCATTTT.

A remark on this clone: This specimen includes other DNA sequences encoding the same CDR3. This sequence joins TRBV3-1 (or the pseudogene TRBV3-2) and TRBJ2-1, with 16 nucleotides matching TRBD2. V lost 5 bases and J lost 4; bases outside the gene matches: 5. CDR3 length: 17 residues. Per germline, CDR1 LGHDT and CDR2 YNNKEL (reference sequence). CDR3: CASSGLGLAGGYNEQFF. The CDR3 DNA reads TGTGCCAGCAGCGGACTGGGACTAGCGGGAGGGTACAATGAGCAGTTCTTC.

The CDR3 DNA sequence: TGTGCCAGCAGCTCACAGGGGGCCGCTGAAGCTTTCTTT. It yields the protein CASSSQGAAEAFF. The rearrangement uses TRBV2 and TRBJ1-1; 9 positions match TRBD1. Germline-derived CDR1 and CDR2 are SNHLY and FYNNEI. The CDR3 consists of 13 residues. V shed 6 bases, J shed 6 bases, and the junction held 5 bases outside the gene matches.

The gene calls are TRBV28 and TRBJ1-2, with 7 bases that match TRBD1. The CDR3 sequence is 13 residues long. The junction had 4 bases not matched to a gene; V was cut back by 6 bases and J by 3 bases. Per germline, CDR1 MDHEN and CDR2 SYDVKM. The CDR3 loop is CASRLTGYYGYTF. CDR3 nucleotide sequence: TGTGCCAGCAGGCTGACAGGGTACTATGGCTACACCTTC.

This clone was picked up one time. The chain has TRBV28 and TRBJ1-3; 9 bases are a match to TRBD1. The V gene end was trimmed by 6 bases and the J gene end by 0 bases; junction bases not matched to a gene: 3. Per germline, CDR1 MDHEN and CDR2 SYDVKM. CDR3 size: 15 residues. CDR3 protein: CASRGQGPSGNTIYF. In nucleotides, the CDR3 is TGTGCCAGCAGGGGACAGGGCCCCTCTGGAAACACCATATATTTT.

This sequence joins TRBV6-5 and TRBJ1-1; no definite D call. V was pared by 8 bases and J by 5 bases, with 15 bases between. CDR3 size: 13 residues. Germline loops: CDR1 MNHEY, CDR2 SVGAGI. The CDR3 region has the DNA TGTGCCAGCTCGCGGGCACTGAGGACTGAAGCTTTCTTT. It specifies CASSRALRTEAFF.

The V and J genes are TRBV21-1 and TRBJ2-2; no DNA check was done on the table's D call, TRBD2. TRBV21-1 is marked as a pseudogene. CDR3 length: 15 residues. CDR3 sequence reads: CASTYGNPNTGELFF. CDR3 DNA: TGTGCCAGCACCTATGGTAATCCGAACACCGGGGAGCTGTTTTTT.

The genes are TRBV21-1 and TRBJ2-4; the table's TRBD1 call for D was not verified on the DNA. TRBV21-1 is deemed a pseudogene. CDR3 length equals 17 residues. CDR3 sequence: CASSPWTVLLAKNIQYF. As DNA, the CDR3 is TGTGCCAGCAGCCCCTGGACAGTCCTGCTAGCCAAAAACATTCAGTACTTC.

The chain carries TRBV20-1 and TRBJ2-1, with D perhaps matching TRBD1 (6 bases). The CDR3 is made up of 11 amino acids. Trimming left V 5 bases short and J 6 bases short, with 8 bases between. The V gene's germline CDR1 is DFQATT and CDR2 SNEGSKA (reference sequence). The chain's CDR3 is CSAYRVNEQFF. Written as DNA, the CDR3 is TGCAGTGCTTACAGGGTCAATGAGCAGTTCTTC.

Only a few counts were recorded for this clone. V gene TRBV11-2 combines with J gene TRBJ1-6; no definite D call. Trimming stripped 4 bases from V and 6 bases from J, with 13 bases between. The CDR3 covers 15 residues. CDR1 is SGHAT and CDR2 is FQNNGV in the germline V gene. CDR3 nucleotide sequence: TGTGCCAGCAGCTCTAGAACCATTTTTAATTCACCCCTCCACTTT. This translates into CASSSRTIFNSPLHF.

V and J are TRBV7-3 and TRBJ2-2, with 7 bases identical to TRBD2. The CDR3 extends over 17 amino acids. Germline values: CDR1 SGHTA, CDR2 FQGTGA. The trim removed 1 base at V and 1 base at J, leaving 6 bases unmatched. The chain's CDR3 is CASSLILASGNTGELFF. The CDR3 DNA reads TGTGCCAGCAGCTTAATCCTAGCTAGCGGGAACACCGGGGAGCTGTTTTTT.